This TCR beta chain is drawn from a study of blood T cell repertoires in COVID-19. The germline V gene encodes CDR1 MGHRA and CDR2 YSYEKL. Unmatched junction bases numbered 9, after V lost 3 bases and J lost 6 bases. The CDR3 consists of 17 residues. TCRdb keeps only in-frame clones here, not all; method: immunoSEQ multiplex PCR. The sample includes under 250,000 clones, around 81% of them seen just once. The chain employs TRBV4-1 and TRBJ1-5; TRBD1 agrees at 12 bases. The sequenced sample was peripheral blood. The TCR originated in a man aged 50-59 years with active or convalescent COVID-19. This CDR3 reads CASSHPGQGARSQPQHF. The CDR3, as DNA: TGCGCCAGCAGCCATCCGGGACAGGGGGCGCGATCTCAGCCCCAGCATTTT.